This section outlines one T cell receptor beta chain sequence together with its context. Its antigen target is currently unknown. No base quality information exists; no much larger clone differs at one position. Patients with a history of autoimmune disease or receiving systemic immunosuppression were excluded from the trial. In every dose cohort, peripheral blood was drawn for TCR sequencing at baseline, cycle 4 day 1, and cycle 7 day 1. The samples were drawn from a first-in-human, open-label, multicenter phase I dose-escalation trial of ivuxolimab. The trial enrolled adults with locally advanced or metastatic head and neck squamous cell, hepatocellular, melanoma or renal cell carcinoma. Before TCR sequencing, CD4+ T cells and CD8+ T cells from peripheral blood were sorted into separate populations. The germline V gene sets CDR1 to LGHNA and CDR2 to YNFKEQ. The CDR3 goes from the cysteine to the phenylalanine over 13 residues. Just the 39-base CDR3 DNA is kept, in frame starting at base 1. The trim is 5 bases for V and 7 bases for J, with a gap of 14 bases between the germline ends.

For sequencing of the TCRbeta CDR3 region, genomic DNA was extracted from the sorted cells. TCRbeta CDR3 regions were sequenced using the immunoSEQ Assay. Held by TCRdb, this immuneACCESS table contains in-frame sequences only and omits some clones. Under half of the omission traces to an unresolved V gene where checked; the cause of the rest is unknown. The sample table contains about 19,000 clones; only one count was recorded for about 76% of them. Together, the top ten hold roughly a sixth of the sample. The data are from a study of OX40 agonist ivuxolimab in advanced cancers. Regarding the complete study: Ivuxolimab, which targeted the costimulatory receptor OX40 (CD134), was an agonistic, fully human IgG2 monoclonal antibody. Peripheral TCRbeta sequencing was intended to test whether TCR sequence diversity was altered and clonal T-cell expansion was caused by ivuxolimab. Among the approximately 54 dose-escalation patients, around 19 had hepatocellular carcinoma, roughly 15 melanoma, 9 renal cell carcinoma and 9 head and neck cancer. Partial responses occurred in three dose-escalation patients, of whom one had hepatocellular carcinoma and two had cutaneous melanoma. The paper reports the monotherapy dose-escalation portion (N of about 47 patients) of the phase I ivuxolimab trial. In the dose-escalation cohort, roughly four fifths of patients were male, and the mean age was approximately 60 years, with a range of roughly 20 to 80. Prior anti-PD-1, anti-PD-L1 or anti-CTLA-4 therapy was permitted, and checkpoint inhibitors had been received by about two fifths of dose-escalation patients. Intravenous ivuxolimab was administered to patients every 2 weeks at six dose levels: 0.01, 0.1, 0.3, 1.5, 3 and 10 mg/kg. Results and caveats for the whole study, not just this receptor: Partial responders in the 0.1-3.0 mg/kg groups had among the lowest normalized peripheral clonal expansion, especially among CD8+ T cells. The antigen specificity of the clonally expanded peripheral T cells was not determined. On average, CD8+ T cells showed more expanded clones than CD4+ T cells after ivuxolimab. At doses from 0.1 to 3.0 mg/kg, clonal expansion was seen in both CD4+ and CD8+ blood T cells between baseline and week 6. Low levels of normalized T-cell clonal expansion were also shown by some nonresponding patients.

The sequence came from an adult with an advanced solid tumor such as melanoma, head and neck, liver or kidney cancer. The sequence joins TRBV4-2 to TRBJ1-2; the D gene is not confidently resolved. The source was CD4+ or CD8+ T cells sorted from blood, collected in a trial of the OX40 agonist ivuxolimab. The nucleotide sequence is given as TGTGCCAGCAGCGATCCGGGGTTGTCTGGCTACACCTTC. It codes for CASSDPGLSGYTF.